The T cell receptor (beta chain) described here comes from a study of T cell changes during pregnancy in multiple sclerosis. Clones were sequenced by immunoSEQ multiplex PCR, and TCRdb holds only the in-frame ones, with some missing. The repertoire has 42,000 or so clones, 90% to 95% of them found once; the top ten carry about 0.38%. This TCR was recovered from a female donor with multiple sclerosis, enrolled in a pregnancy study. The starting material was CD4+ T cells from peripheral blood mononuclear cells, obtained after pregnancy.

The CDR3 DNA is TGTGCCAGCAGCCTCGGGACTAGCGCCGGGGAGCTGTTTTTT. It specifies CASSLGTSAGELFF. The V call is TRBV11-3, the J call TRBJ2-2; 10 nucleotides line up with TRBD2. Germline CDR1 and CDR2: SGHNT and YENEEA. The junction had 3 bases not matched to a gene; V was cut back by 5 bases and J by 6 bases. The CDR3 runs 14 residues. Variable domain in full (rest from reference TRBV11-3 and TRBJ2-2): EAGVVQSPRYKIIEKKQPVAFWCNPISGHNTLYWYLQNLGQGPELLIRYENEEAVDDSQLPKDRFSAERLKGVDSTLKIQPAELGDSAVYLCASSLGTSAGELFFGEGSRLTVL.